Listed below are T cell receptor beta chains from one sample, sequenced in a study of PD-1 blockade in classical Hodgkin lymphoma. Sequenced by immunoSEQ multiplex PCR; TCRdb stores in-frame clones only, minus some. The sample carries approximately 14,000 clones, about 86% recorded once. Sequenced material: peripheral blood mononuclear cells (PBMCs), taken at baseline. The receptors derive from a human donor with classical Hodgkin lymphoma. Both conserved end residues are part of each CDR3. A D gene is named only where the DNA matches it firmly. Rows may omit the clone size; those that give it use once, few, many or a size class.

v_call	d_call	j_call	clone_size	cdr3_aa	cdr3_nt
TRBV4-3	NA	TRBJ1-2	NA	CASSQGLQLDYGYTF	TGCGCCAGCAGCCAGGGACTACAGTTGGACTATGGCTACACCTTC
TRBV4-3	TRBD2	TRBJ2-3	once	CASSQVRGAGDTQYF	TGCGCCAGCAGCCAAGTGCGGGGGGCAGGAGATACGCAGTATTTT
TRBV28	TRBD1	TRBJ1-4	NA	CASSLTGEGEKLFF	TGTGCCAGCAGTCTAACAGGGGAGGGTGAAAAACTGTTTTTT
TRBV7-9	TRBD1	TRBJ1-1	NA	CASSSDRGPNTEAFF	TGTGCCAGCAGCTCCGACAGGGGACCGAACACTGAAGCTTTCTTT
TRBV7-3	TRBD2	TRBJ2-7	NA	CASSLGAGGVYEQYF	TGTGCCAGCAGCTTAGGAGCGGGAGGGGTCTACGAGCAGTACTTC
TRBV19	NA	TRBJ2-7	NA	CASSPSSGGLYEQYF	TGTGCCAGTAGTCCCTCTTCCGGGGGGCTTTACGAGCAGTACTTC
TRBV7-2	NA	TRBJ1-1	once	CASSPGHSNTEAFF	TGTGCCAGCAGCCCAGGACACTCGAACACTGAAGCTTTCTTT
TRBV19	NA	TRBJ2-7	once	CASSKRSSYEQYF	TGTGCCAGCAGCAAGAGGTCCTCCTACGAGCAGTACTTC
TRBV30	TRBD2	TRBJ2-3	NA	CAWSASGRTDTQYF	TGTGCCTGGAGCGCTAGCGGGAGAACAGATACGCAGTATTTT
TRBV9	TRBD2	TRBJ2-1	NA	CASSPGLAKNEQFF	TGTGCCAGCAGCCCCGGACTAGCGAAGAATGAGCAGTTCTTC
TRBV6-6	TRBD1	TRBJ1-1	NA	CASRGQGTFGAFF	TGTGCCAGCAGGGGACAGGGGACGTTTGGAGCTTTCTTT
TRBV28	NA	TRBJ2-7	NA	CATRGAVYEQYF	TGTGCCACGCGAGGGGCGGTCTACGAGCAGTACTTC
TRBV25-1	NA	TRBJ1-1	NA	CASSEPATEAFF	TGTGCCAGCAGTGAACCTGCGACTGAAGCTTTCTTT
TRBV30	NA	TRBJ2-7	NA	CAWSVLGVGSYEQYF	TGTGCCTGGAGCGTCTTGGGTGTTGGGTCCTACGAGCAGTACTTC
TRBV5-1	TRBD2	TRBJ2-1	once	CASSLAASGRVNEQFF	TGCGCCAGCAGCTTGGCCGCTAGCGGGAGAGTCAATGAGCAGTTCTTC
TRBV18	TRBD2	TRBJ2-7	NA	CASSPPGGSFSEQYF	TGTGCCAGCTCACCACCGGGGGGGTCCTTCTCCGAGCAGTACTTC
TRBV5-4	NA	TRBJ2-5	NA	CASSLSGPRETQYF	TGTGCCAGCAGCTTGTCGGGGCCGCGGGAGACCCAGTACTTC
TRBV7-9	TRBD2	TRBJ2-1	NA	CASSLATSGDEQFF	TGTGCCAGCAGCTTAGCGACTAGCGGGGATGAGCAGTTCTTC
TRBV7-9	NA	TRBJ1-2	NA	CASSLGDYGYTF	TGTGCCAGCAGCTTAGGGGATTATGGCTACACCTTC
TRBV7-3	NA	TRBJ2-3	NA	CASSFWQRGTSPDTQYF	TGTGCCAGCAGCTTTTGGCAGAGGGGTACCTCCCCAGATACGCAGTATTTT
TRBV5-1	TRBD2	TRBJ2-5	few	CASSSGAGGKETQYF	TGCGCCAGCAGCTCCGGAGCGGGGGGGAAAGAGACCCAGTACTTC
TRBV13	TRBD2	TRBJ2-1	once	CASSRLAGGSYNEQFF	TGTGCCAGCAGCCGACTAGCGGGAGGGTCCTACAATGAGCAGTTCTTC
TRBV10-3	TRBD1	TRBJ1-5	NA	CAIRETGDQPQHF	TGTGCCATCAGGGAGACAGGGGACCAGCCCCAGCATTTT
TRBV2	NA	TRBJ1-2	NA	CASRSTGSKHYGVSKDSNYGYTF	TGTGCCAGCAGGTCGACAGGTTCCAAGCACTATGGAGTCTCAAAGGACTCTAACTATGGCTACACCTTC
TRBV2	TRBD1	TRBJ2-7	NA	CASKRTGLDYEQYF	TGTGCCAGCAAGAGGACAGGGCTTGACTACGAGCAGTACTTC
TRBV28	TRBD1	TRBJ1-3	once	CASSLSGQRLTIYF	TGTGCCAGCAGTTTATCGGGACAGCGCTTGACCATATATTTT
TRBV7-9	NA	TRBJ1-3	few	CASSLTGRQEGNTIYF	TGTGCCAGCAGCCTCACAGGGCGACAGGAAGGAAACACCATATATTTT
TRBV2	NA	TRBJ2-1	NA	CASIDQINEQFF	TGTGCCAGCATCGACCAGATCAATGAGCAGTTCTTC
TRBV19	TRBD1	TRBJ2-7	NA	CASTPGQGFYEQYF	TGTGCCAGCACCCCGGGACAGGGGTTTTACGAGCAGTACTTC
TRBV6-6	NA	TRBJ2-3	NA	CASSYRGRTSTDTQYF	TGTGCCAGCAGTTACCGAGGCAGAACTAGCACAGATACGCAGTATTTT
TRBV10-2	NA	TRBJ1-5	few	CASSRGSSNQPQHF	TGCGCCAGCAGCCGCGGATCGAGCAATCAGCCCCAGCATTTT
TRBV9	NA	TRBJ2-1	once	CASSVQGDEQFF	TGTGCCAGCAGCGTGCAGGGCGATGAGCAGTTCTTC
TRBV7-2	NA	TRBJ2-1	NA	CASSLKSGAEQFF	TGTGCCAGCAGCTTAAAGTCAGGGGCTGAGCAGTTCTTC
TRBV28	TRBD1	TRBJ1-1	NA	CASTQGVRTEAFF	TGTGCCAGCACTCAGGGGGTGCGTACTGAAGCTTTCTTT
TRBV5-5	TRBD1	TRBJ2-5	NA	CASRLTGGGETQYF	TGTGCCAGCAGGTTGACAGGGGGCGGAGAGACCCAGTACTTC
TRBV6-5	TRBD1	TRBJ1-1	NA	CASSFQQGGGTEAFF	TGTGCCAGCAGTTTCCAACAGGGGGGTGGCACTGAAGCTTTCTTT
TRBV27	NA	TRBJ1-1	NA	CASSLRGGTEAFF	TGTGCCAGCAGTTTACGAGGGGGCACTGAAGCTTTCTTT
TRBV4-1	NA	TRBJ2-7	NA	CASSQELASVAYEQYF	TGCGCCAGCAGCCAAGAACTGGCTAGCGTGGCCTACGAGCAGTACTTC
TRBV9	TRBD2	TRBJ2-1	NA	CASSVGLAGGREQFF	TGTGCCAGCAGCGTCGGCCTAGCGGGGGGGAGAGAGCAGTTCTTC
TRBV29-1	NA	TRBJ2-7	few	CSAAPAGSYEQYF	TGCAGCGCCGCCCCGGCAGGATCCTACGAGCAGTACTTC
TRBV2	TRBD1	TRBJ2-7	once	CASSVPGTGHPEQYF	TGTGCCAGCAGCGTCCCCGGGACAGGGCACCCCGAGCAGTACTTC
TRBV12-5	TRBD2	TRBJ2-1	NA	CASGSIQRGKQFF	TGTGCTAGTGGTTCTATCCAGCGGGGAAAGCAGTTCTTC
TRBV10-1	NA	TRBJ2-7	NA	CASSEQAEDEQYF	TGCGCCAGCAGTGAACAGGCTGAGGACGAGCAGTACTTC
TRBV5-1	TRBD1	TRBJ2-2	NA	CASSTRQGPGTGELFF	TGCGCCAGCAGCACAAGACAGGGCCCTGGCACCGGGGAGCTGTTTTTT
TRBV9	NA	TRBJ2-7	NA	CASSVATSGGGEQYF	TGTGCCAGCAGCGTTGCGACTTCGGGTGGAGGCGAGCAGTACTTC
TRBV29-1	NA	TRBJ1-1	NA	CSVAGQRINTEAFF	TGCAGCGTCGCTGGACAACGTATAAACACTGAAGCTTTCTTT
TRBV5-1	NA	TRBJ2-6	NA	CASSRTTGSPWSGANVLTF	TGCGCCAGCAGCCGGACAACAGGGTCCCCTTGGTCTGGGGCCAACGTCCTGACTTTC
TRBV4-1	NA	TRBJ2-2	NA	CASSHGVLPNTGELFF	TGCGCCAGCAGCCATGGGGTACTACCGAACACCGGGGAGCTGTTTTTT
TRBV4-3	NA	TRBJ1-4	NA	CASSQDRGEANEKLFF	TGCGCCAGCAGCCAAGATCGGGGCGAGGCTAATGAAAAACTGTTTTTT
TRBV2	TRBD1	TRBJ1-4	once	CASLDRVNEKLFF	TGTGCCAGTTTAGACAGGGTCAATGAAAAACTGTTTTTT
TRBV10-1	NA	TRBJ1-4	few	CASSECGKKLFF	TGCGCCAGCAGTGAGTGTGGGAAAAAACTGTTTTTT
TRBV6-5	NA	TRBJ2-2	NA	CASSYSWGQGGELFF	TGTGCCAGCAGTTACTCGTGGGGTCAGGGCGGGGAGCTGTTTTTT
TRBV10-2	TRBD2	TRBJ2-1	NA	CASSVASGARGEQFF	TGCGCCAGCAGTGTGGCTAGCGGGGCGCGGGGTGAGCAGTTCTTC
TRBV7-8	TRBD1	TRBJ2-6	NA	CASSLVRQGKSGANVLTF	TGTGCCAGCAGCTTAGTCAGACAGGGTAAATCTGGGGCCAACGTCCTGACTTTC
TRBV6-4	TRBD2	TRBJ2-3	NA	CASSYSGRGGDTQYF	TGTGCCAGCAGTTATAGCGGGAGAGGCGGAGATACGCAGTATTTT
TRBV28	TRBD2	TRBJ2-3	NA	CASSDRAGGLRDTQYF	TGTGCCAGCAGTGACCGAGCGGGAGGGCTTAGAGATACGCAGTATTTT
TRBV19	NA	TRBJ2-5	NA	CASSMRAIETQYF	TGTGCCAGTAGTATGCGTGCTATAGAGACCCAGTACTTC
TRBV5-5	NA	TRBJ2-7	NA	CASSLEQRYYEQYF	TGTGCCAGCAGCTTGGAACAGCGCTACTACGAGCAGTACTTC
TRBV9	TRBD2	TRBJ2-1	NA	CASSVAAGVGYNEQFF	TGTGCCAGCAGCGTAGCAGCGGGAGTGGGCTACAATGAGCAGTTCTTC
TRBV13	NA	TRBJ2-5	once	CASSSMDGVETQYF	TGTGCCAGCAGCTCTATGGACGGGGTGGAGACCCAGTACTTC